Below, 10 T cell receptor beta chains from the same sample are listed, as sequenced in a study of blood T cell repertoires in COVID-19. Here immunoSEQ multiplex PCR was the method, and the copy in TCRdb shows in-frame clones only, minus some. The data contain some 70,000 clones, 76% of them seen just once; the ten biggest clones take up under 15%. The sequenced sample was peripheral blood. The origin of the receptors is a man aged 55-75 years with COVID-19, enrolled during active disease.

This clone was picked up a small number of times. The V and J genes are TRBV11-2 and TRBJ1-5; D not resolved. This CDR3 is built from 14 residues. The germline V gene has CDR1 SGHAT and CDR2 FQNNGV. V was shortened by 1 base and J by 11 bases, with 15 bases between the two germline ends. This CDR3 is CASSLGADSQAQHF. The CDR3 DNA reads TGTGCCAGCAGCTTAGGAGCGGACTCCCAGGCCCAGCATTTT.

The chain recombines TRBV7-9 with TRBJ1-2, with unresolved D. Trimming cost V 1 base and J 8 bases, with 11 bases left between them. This CDR3 has 13 amino acids. Germline CDR1 and CDR2: SEHNR and FQNEAQ (reference sequence). CDR3 in amino acids: CASSLGGQRGYTF. In DNA, the CDR3 is TGTGCCAGCAGCTTAGGCGGGCAAAGAGGCTACACCTTC.

J is TRBJ2-2 and V is TRBV3-1 (or the pseudogene TRBV3-2); the D gene is possibly TRBD2 (6 bases). This CDR3 has 15 amino acids. With 1 base removed from V and 0 bases from J, the gap between germline ends came to 6 bases. The germline V gene has CDR1 LGHDT and CDR2 YNNKEL (reference sequence). CDR3 in DNA: TGTGCCAGCAGCCAAGCGGGAGCGAACACCGGGGAGCTGTTTTTT. This translates into CASSQAGANTGELFF.

The chain couples TRBV2 to TRBJ2-1, with 7 bases that match TRBD1. There are 12 residues in the CDR3. V shed 6 bases and J 12 bases; nucleotides not matched to a gene: 8. Germline V CDR1 and CDR2: SNHLY, FYNNEI. The CDR3 DNA sequence: TGTGCCAGCAGCAGGGAAGGGGACAGGCAGTTCTTC. Translated, it gives CASSREGDRQFF.

The chain recombines TRBV10-1 with TRBJ2-2; the D is unclear. The CDR3 has 14 amino acids. The V gene's germline CDR1 is WNHNN and CDR2 SYGVQD (reference sequence). Trimming took 9 bases from V and 6 from J, leaving 17 bases between them. The CDR3 sequence: CARIYLTRPGELFF. CDR3 DNA sequence: TGCGCCAGGATATACTTGACCAGGCCCGGGGAGCTGTTTTTT.

Comment on this clone: The sample contains more than one DNA sequence encoding this CDR3. The rearrangement uses TRBV7-9 and TRBJ2-3; 7 bases map to TRBD2. This CDR3 contains 15 residues. The V gene's germline CDR1 is SEHNR and CDR2 FQNEAQ (reference sequence). Unmatched junction bases numbered 6, after V lost 5 bases and J lost 1 base. In DNA form, the CDR3 reads TGTGCCAGCAGCCCGACAAGCGGGGGCACAGATACGCAGTATTTT. Its translation is CASSPTSGGTDTQYF.

CDR3 loop: CASTDPGRTYGYTF. The CDR3 nucleotides are TGTGCCAGCACGGATCCGGGGAGAACCTATGGCTACACCTTC. The chain recombines TRBV6-6 with TRBJ1-2; D ambiguous. With 7 bases removed from V and 4 bases from J, the gap between germline ends came to 16 bases. Per germline, CDR1 MNHNY and CDR2 SVGAGI (reference sequence). The CDR3 spans 14 residues.

This clone was observed once. The chain carries TRBV7-3 and TRBJ2-3; D call uncertain. Germline V lookup: CDR1 SGHTA, CDR2 FQGTGA. The CDR3 extends over 13 amino acids. With 3 bases removed from V and 0 bases from J, the gap between germline ends came to 4 bases. The CDR3 DNA is TGTGCCAGCAGCTTCTCTAGCACAGATACGCAGTATTTT. Translated, it gives CASSFSSTDTQYF.

The V call is TRBV7-9, the J call TRBJ2-1; 9 bases fit TRBD2. Trimming removed 7 bases from V and 6 bases from J; junction bases left unmatched: 13. This CDR3 has 16 residues. The germline V gene encodes CDR1 SEHNR and CDR2 FQNEAQ (reference sequence). The CDR3 region is CASKGPWRGGGNEQFF. The CDR3 nucleotides read TGTGCCAGCAAAGGCCCCTGGCGCGGGGGGGGCAATGAGCAGTTCTTC.

The rearrangement joins TRBV19 to TRBJ2-3; tentatively, D is TRBD2 (6 bases). The CDR3 contains 16 residues. V was trimmed by 6 bases and J by 4 bases, leaving 20 bases between them. From germline, CDR1 is LNHDA and CDR2 SQIVND (reference sequence). CDR3 residues: CASRDFGTSQADTQYF. In DNA form, the CDR3 reads TGTGCCAGTAGAGACTTCGGGACTTCCCAAGCAGATACGCAGTATTTT.